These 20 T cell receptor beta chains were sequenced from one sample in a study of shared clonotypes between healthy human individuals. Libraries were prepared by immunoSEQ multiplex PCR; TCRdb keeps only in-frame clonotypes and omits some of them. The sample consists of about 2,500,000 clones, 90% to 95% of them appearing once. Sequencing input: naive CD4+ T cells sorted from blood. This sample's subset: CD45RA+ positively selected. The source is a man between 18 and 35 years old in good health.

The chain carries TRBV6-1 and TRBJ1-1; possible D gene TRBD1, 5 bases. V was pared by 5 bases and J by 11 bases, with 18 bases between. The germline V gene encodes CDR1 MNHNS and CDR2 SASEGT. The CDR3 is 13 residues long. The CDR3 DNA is TGTGCCAGCAGTACATACTACCTGGGGGATGCTTTCTTT. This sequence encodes CASSTYYLGDAFF.

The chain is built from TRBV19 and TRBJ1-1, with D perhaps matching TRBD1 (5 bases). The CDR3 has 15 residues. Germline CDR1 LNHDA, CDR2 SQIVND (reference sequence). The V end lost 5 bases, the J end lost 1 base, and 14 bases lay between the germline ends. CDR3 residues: CASSDRGSGNTEAFF. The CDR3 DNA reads TGTGCCAGTAGTGATCGGGGGAGCGGGAACACTGAAGCTTTCTTT.

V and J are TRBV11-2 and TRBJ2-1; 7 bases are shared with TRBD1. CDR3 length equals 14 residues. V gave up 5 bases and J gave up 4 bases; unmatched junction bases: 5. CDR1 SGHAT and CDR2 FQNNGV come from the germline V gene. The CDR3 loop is CASSPGQVYNEQFF. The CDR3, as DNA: TGTGCCAGCAGCCCAGGACAGGTGTACAATGAGCAGTTCTTC.

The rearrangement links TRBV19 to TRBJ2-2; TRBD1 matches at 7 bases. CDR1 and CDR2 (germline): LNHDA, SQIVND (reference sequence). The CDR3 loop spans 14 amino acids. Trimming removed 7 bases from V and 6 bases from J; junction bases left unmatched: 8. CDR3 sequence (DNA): TGTGCCAGTACCCACAGGGGAACCCCCGGGGAGCTGTTTTTT. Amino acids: CASTHRGTPGELFF.

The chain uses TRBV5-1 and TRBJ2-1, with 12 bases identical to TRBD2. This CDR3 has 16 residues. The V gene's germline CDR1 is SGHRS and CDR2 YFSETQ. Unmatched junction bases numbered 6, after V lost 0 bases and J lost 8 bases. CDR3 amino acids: CASSLGASGRVDEQFF. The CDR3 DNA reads TGCGCCAGCAGCTTGGGAGCTAGCGGGAGGGTCGATGAGCAGTTCTTC. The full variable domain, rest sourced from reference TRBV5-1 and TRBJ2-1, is KAGVTQTPRYLIKTRGQQVTLSCSPISGHRSVSWYQQTPGQGLQFLFEYFSETQRNKGNFPGRFSGRQFSNSRSEMNVSTLELGDSALYLCASSLGASGRVDEQFFGPGTRLTVL.

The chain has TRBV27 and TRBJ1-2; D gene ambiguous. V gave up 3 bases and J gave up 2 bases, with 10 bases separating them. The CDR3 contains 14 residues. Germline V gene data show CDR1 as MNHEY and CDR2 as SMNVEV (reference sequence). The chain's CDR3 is CASSLAHRNYGYTF. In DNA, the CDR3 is TGTGCCAGCAGTTTGGCCCACAGAAACTATGGCTACACCTTC.

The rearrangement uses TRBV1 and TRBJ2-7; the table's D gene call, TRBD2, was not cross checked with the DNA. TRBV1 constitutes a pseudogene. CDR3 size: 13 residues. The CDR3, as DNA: TGCACCAGCAGCCCAGACGAGTACTACGAGCAGTACTTC. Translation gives CTSSPDEYYEQYF.

This CDR3 reads CASTLSPVDYEQYF. CDR3 DNA: TGTGCCAGCACCCTAAGCCCAGTCGACTACGAGCAGTACTTC. The chain recombines TRBV7-2 with TRBJ2-7; D remains ambiguous. Trimming pared 7 bases from V and 3 bases from J, leaving 16 bases between. The CDR3 is made up of 14 amino acids. Germline lookup yields CDR1 SGHTA and CDR2 FQGNSA.

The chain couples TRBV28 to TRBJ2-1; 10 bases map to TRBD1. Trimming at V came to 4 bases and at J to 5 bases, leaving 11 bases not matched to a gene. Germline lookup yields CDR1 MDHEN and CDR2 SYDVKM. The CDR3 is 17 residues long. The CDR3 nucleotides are TGTGCCAGCAGTTCATCACCGGGACAGGGGTCCAACAATGAGCAGTTCTTC. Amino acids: CASSSSPGQGSNNEQFF.

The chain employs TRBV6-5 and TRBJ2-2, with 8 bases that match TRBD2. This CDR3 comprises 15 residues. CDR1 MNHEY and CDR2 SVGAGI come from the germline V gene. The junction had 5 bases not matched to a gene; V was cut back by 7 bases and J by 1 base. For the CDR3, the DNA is TGTGCCAGCAAGGCGGGAGGAAGGAACACCGGGGAGCTGTTTTTT. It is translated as CASKAGGRNTGELFF.

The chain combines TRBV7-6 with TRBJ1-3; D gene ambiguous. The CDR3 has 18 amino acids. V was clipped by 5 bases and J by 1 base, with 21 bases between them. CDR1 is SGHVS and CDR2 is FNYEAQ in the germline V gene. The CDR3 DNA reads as TGTGCCAGCAGCCGGCTCACACCGGACGCACGATCTGGAAACACCATATATTTT. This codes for CASSRLTPDARSGNTIYF.

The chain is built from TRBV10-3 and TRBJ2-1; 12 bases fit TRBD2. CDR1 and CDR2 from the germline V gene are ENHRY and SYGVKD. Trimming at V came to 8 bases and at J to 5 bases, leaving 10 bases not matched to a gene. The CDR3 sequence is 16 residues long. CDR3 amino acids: CAISPWTSGNNNEQFF. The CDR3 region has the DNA TGTGCCATCTCCCCCTGGACTAGCGGGAACAACAATGAGCAGTTCTTC.

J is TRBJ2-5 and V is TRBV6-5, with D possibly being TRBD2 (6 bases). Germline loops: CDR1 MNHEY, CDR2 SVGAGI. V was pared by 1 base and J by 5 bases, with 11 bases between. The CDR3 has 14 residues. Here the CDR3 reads CASSYFTGEETQYF. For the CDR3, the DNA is TGTGCCAGCAGTTACTTCACGGGGGAGGAGACCCAGTACTTC.

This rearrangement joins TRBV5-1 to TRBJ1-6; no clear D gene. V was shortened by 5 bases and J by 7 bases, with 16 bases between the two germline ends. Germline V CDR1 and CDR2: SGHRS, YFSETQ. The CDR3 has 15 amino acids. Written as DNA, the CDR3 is TGCGCCAGCAGAGATACTCCACCCTTAAATTCACCCCTCCACTTT. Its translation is CASRDTPPLNSPLHF.

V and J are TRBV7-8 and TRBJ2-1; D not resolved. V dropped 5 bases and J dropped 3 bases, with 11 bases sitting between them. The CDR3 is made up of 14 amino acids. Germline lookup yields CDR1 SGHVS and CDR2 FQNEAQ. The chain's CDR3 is CASSRSPDYNEQFF. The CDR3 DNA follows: TGTGCCAGCAGCCGAAGCCCCGACTACAATGAGCAGTTCTTC.

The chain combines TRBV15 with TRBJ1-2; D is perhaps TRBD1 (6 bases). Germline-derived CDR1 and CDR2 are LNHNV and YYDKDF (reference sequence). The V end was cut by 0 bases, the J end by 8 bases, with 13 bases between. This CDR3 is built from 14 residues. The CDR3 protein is CATSRDRGVWGYTF. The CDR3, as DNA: TGTGCCACCAGCAGAGATAGGGGGGTCTGGGGCTACACCTTC.

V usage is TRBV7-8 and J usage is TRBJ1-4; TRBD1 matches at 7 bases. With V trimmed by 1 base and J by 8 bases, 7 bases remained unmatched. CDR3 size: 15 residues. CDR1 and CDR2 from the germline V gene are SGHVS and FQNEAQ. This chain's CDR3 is CASSLGQGFWEKLFF. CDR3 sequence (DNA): TGTGCCAGCAGCTTAGGACAGGGTTTTTGGGAAAAACTGTTTTTT.

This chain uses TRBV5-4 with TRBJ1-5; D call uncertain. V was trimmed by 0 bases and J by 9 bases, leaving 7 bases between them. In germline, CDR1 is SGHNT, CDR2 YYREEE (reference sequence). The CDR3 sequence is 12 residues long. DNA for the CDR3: TGTGCCAGCAGCTTGGCCATGGGGCCCCAGCATTTT. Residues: CASSLAMGPQHF. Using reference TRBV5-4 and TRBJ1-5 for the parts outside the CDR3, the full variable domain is ETGVTQSPTHLIKTRGQQVTLRCSSQSGHNTVSWYQQALGQGPQFIFQYYREEENGRGNFPPRFSGLQFPNYSSELNVNALELDDSALYLCASSLAMGPQHFGDGTRLSIL.

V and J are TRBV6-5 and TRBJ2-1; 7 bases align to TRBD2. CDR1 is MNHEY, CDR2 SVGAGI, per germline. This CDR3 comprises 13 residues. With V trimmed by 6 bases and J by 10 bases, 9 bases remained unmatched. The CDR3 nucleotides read TGTGCCAGCAGCGAGACTAGCCTCCGGGAGCAGTTCTTC. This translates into CASSETSLREQFF.

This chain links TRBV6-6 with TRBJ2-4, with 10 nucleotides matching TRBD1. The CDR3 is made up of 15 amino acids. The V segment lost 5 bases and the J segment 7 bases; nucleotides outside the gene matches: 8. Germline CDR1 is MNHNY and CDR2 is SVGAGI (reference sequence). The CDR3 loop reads CASSPSRTGGNIQYF. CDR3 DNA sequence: TGTGCCAGCAGTCCTTCTCGGACAGGGGGGAACATTCAGTACTTC.